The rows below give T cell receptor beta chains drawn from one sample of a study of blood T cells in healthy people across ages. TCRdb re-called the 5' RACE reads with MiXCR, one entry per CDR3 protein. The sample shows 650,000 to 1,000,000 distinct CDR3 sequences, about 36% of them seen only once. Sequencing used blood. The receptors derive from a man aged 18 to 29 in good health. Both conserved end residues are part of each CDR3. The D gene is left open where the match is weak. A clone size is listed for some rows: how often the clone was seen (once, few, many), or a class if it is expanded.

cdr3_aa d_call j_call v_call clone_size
CASSITTGSGNEQYF NA TRBJ2-4 TRBV27 NA
CASSPQGNNQPQHF TRBD1 TRBJ1-5 TRBV27 many
CATSGGGGEVFF NA TRBJ1-1 TRBV24-1 few
CSASPTANSPLHF NA TRBJ1-6 TRBV20-1 many
CASGEMGLAFITATDTQYF TRBD2 TRBJ2-3 TRBV6-4 NA
CSARDFGGPMTDTQYF NA TRBJ2-3 TRBV20-1 few
CASSPGWDTQYF NA TRBJ2-3 TRBV3-1 many
CASTPLQPTSTDTQYF NA TRBJ2-3 TRBV12-3/TRBV12-4 NA
CASSVSGVSFETQYF TRBD2 TRBJ2-5 TRBV11-2 NA
CASSPRQYTYNEQFF NA TRBJ2-1 TRBV6-2/TRBV6-3 many
CASNQQAPYEQYF NA TRBJ2-7 TRBV6-2/TRBV6-3 few
CAWGGWEMSTEAFF NA TRBJ1-1 TRBV30 few
CASSLTGTAVDTQYF TRBD1 TRBJ2-3 TRBV7-2 few
CASSPHTTYNEQFF NA TRBJ2-1 TRBV5-1 NA
CASSVNRDRLANYGYTF TRBD1 TRBJ1-2 TRBV9 NA
CASRFGAVNEQYF NA TRBJ2-7 TRBV27 NA
CASREGRNEKLFF NA TRBJ1-4 TRBV7-9 NA
CASSIDTGDLYEQYF TRBD1 TRBJ2-7 TRBV19 NA
CSANRPGGTDTQYF NA TRBJ2-3 TRBV20-1 NA
CASSYSKGDSQPQHF NA TRBJ1-5 TRBV6-5 NA
CASSVDMSSYNSPLHF NA TRBJ1-6 TRBV4-1 many
CASSERGGNKRNTQYF NA TRBJ2-5 TRBV25-1 NA
CASSRKTFGNTEAFF NA TRBJ1-1 TRBV7-2 NA
CASSWGQGGETQYF TRBD1 TRBJ2-5 TRBV12-3/TRBV12-4 many
CASSQVQNSPLHF NA TRBJ1-6 TRBV3-1 NA
CASSQASGEETQYF TRBD2 TRBJ2-5 TRBV7-2 few
CASSSYSGVETQYF TRBD2 TRBJ2-5 TRBV5-6 few
CSVRRTEAFF NA TRBJ1-1 TRBV29-1 NA
CASQTLSSQNTEAFF NA TRBJ1-1 TRBV6-6 NA
CASSPEKGSYHEQFF NA TRBJ2-1 TRBV4-1 NA
CASSLRDSGVEQYF TRBD1 NA TRBV7-9 NA
CSVKPGRGFGETQFF NA TRBJ2-1 TRBV29-1 NA
CASSLTGLEEGYTF NA TRBJ1-2 TRBV12-3/TRBV12-4 few
CASSPQTGGLNEQFF NA TRBJ2-1 TRBV6-5 NA
CASSPTGASSEKLFF TRBD1 TRBJ1-4 TRBV5-1 NA
CASSGGGALWSGYTF NA TRBJ1-2 TRBV6-6 NA
CASSLGANEKLFF NA TRBJ1-4 TRBV7-2 many
CASSFPRTGGNGYTF TRBD1 TRBJ1-2 TRBV7-8 NA
CASSPDQENYGYTF NA TRBJ1-2 TRBV18 few